This T cell receptor beta chain was identified during a study of blood T cell repertoires in COVID-19. Overall study: The samples span acute and convalescent COVID-19 from the United States, Italy and Spain. The cDNA or gDNA used as material had been derived from T cells, B-cell-depleted T cells, or PBMCs.

Profiled with immunoSEQ multiplex PCR; TCRdb holds only in-frame clones, not every one. The table shows roughly 240,000 clones, with approximately 84% occurring only once. This CDR3 is built from 16 residues. Germline assignment: CDR1 MNHNY and CDR2 SVGAGI (reference sequence). J gave up 5 bases and V 0 bases, and 10 bases lay outside the gene matches. This clonotype originated in a woman of 80 years or more with acute or convalescent COVID-19. The V call is TRBV6-6, the J call TRBJ2-7; 7 nucleotides line up with TRBD2. The sample was peripheral blood. In DNA form, the CDR3 reads TGTGCCAGCAGTTACTCCCCCGGTAGCGGGCCAAACGAGCAGTACTTC. The encoded protein is CASSYSPGSGPNEQYF.